Listed here are 17 T cell receptor beta chains from one sample, sequenced in a study of identical twins. In TCRdb, the 5' RACE reads were re-called with MiXCR into one record per CDR3 protein. The sample gives 200,000 to 250,000 distinct CDR3 sequences, 6% to 9% of which show up once; about 1.9% is in the top ten. Separately, the same data were catalogued under a study of yellow fever vaccine responses in identical twins.

What was sequenced was memory (CD45RO+) T cells sorted from blood. The receptors here all came from a woman between 18 and 30 years old in good health.

This clonotype was picked up many times. The genes are TRBV5-1 and TRBJ1-6, with D maybe TRBD1 (5 bases). CDR3 length equals 15 residues. The ends were cut back, 1 base at V and 10 bases at J, with 15 bases in the middle. CDR1 is SGHRS and CDR2 is YFSETQ in the germline V gene. The CDR3 region is CASSLFQGLNSPLHF. In nucleotides, the CDR3 is TGCGCCAGCAGCTTGTTTCAGGGTTTGAACTCACCCCTCCACTTT. The full variable domain, with the rest looked up from reference TRBV5-1 and TRBJ1-6, is KAGVTQTPRYLIKTRGQQVTLSCSPISGHRSVSWYQQTPGQGLQFLFEYFSETQRNKGNFPGRFSGRQFSNSRSEMNVSTLELGDSALYLCASSLFQGLNSPLHFGNGTRLTVT.

This chain joins TRBV6-6 and TRBJ2-7, with 7 nucleotides matching TRBD1. The trim removed 6 bases at V and 3 bases at J, leaving 5 bases unmatched. The CDR3 is 13 residues long. Germline-derived CDR1 and CDR2 are MNHNY and SVGAGI (reference sequence). CDR3 region: CASSRQGYYEQYF. CDR3 nucleotides: TGTGCCAGCAGCAGACAGGGTTACTACGAGCAGTACTTC.

This clonotype was seen repeatedly, ten times or more. The CDR3 is CASSGQWPTNTGELFF. The CDR3 bases are TGTGCCAGCAGCGGACAATGGCCCACGAACACCGGGGAGCTGTTTTTT. The chain has TRBV11-2 and TRBJ2-2; D might be TRBD1 (5 bases). Looked up from germline, CDR1 is SGHAT and CDR2 is FQNNGV. V was shortened by 5 bases and J by 0 bases, with 13 bases between the two germline ends. The CDR3 is 16 amino acids.

This clonotype has just a few counts. This rearrangement joins TRBV27 to TRBJ2-7; 7 bases are shared with TRBD2. This CDR3 region has 14 residues. Germline CDR1 MNHEY, CDR2 SMNVEV (reference sequence). V shed 5 bases, J shed 6 bases, and the junction held 10 bases outside the gene matches. The CDR3 bases are TGTGCCAGCAGTCCCCTGGCGCCGGGGGGCGAGCAGTACTTC. It specifies CASSPLAPGGEQYF.

This clonotype has ten or more counts. The V gene is TRBV5-1, the J gene TRBJ2-5, with TRBD2 matching 7 bases. CDR1 SGHRS and CDR2 YFSETQ come from the germline V gene. The CDR3 consists of 15 residues. V lost 3 bases, J lost 5 bases, and 10 bases stayed unmatched. The DNA of the CDR3 is TGCGCCAGCAGCTCGGAAGATTTCGGGGGGGAGACCCAGTACTTC. Encoded protein: CASSSEDFGGETQYF. The complete variable domain, with remaining parts taken from reference TRBV5-1 and TRBJ2-5, reads KAGVTQTPRYLIKTRGQQVTLSCSPISGHRSVSWYQQTPGQGLQFLFEYFSETQRNKGNFPGRFSGRQFSNSRSEMNVSTLELGDSALYLCASSSEDFGGETQYFGPGTRLLVL.

This clonotype was seen repeatedly, ten times or more. The CDR3 sequence: CASSQDRGTSYNEQFF. The CDR3 coding sequence is TGTGCCAGCAGCCAAGATCGAGGAACCTCCTACAATGAGCAGTTCTTC. The chain couples TRBV3-1 to TRBJ2-1; D is ambiguous. The V and J ends lost 0 bases and 0 bases respectively, with 9 bases between them. Germline values: CDR1 LGHDT, CDR2 YNNKEL (reference sequence). The CDR3 covers 16 residues.

In its sample, this clonotype was seen a few times. The V and J genes are TRBV10-3 and TRBJ2-7, with 8 bases that match TRBD1. The CDR3 totals 12 residues. J was trimmed by 10 bases and V by 0 bases; bases with no gene match: 2. Germline V gene sequence: CDR1 ENHRY, CDR2 SYGVKD. In nucleotides, the CDR3 is TGTGCCATCAGTGAGTCCGGGACAGGTCAGTACTTC. This sequence encodes CAISESGTGQYF.

This sequence joins TRBV24-1 and TRBJ2-7; D is possibly TRBD2 (5 bases). Germline V gene lookup returns CDR1 KGHDR and CDR2 SFDVKD. The V end lost 5 bases, the J end lost 5 bases, and 6 bases lay between the germline ends. The CDR3 length is 11 residues. This CDR3 is CATSVGDEQYF. The CDR3 bases are TGTGCCACCAGTGTCGGGGACGAGCAGTACTTC.

This clonotype was observed a handful of times. The J gene is TRBJ2-2, the V gene TRBV10-3; 14 bases line up with TRBD2. The trim removed 3 bases at V and 1 base at J, leaving 4 bases unmatched. The CDR3 spans 18 residues. Germline CDR1 reads ENHRY; CDR2 reads SYGVKD. In DNA, the CDR3 is TGTGCCATCAGTGACCTGGGACTAGCGGGAGTGAACACCGGGGAGCTGTTTTTT. It translates to CAISDLGLAGVNTGELFF.

This clonotype was seen ten or more times. This chain links TRBV28 with TRBJ2-3, with a weak D call TRBD2 (6 bases). Germline assignment: CDR1 MDHEN and CDR2 SYDVKM. Trimming stripped 5 bases from V and 7 bases from J, with 19 bases between. The CDR3 is 15 amino acids. The CDR3 nucleotides are TGTGCCAGCAGTACCGGGACTTCGGGTGGAAATACGCAGTATTTT. Encoded protein: CASSTGTSGGNTQYF.

The CDR3 DNA is TGTGCCAGCTCACCACTACAGCTGGTGGAGACCCAGTACTTC. This translates into CASSPLQLVETQYF. The V and J genes are TRBV18 and TRBJ2-5; D is undetermined. The CDR3 loop spans 14 amino acids. The V end was cut by 1 base, the J end by 5 bases, with 11 bases between. Germline-derived CDR1 and CDR2 are KGHSH and LQKENI.

This clonotype has ten or more counts. This chain joins TRBV24-1 and TRBJ2-3; D is uncertain. This CDR3 contains 13 residues. Germline loops: CDR1 KGHDR, CDR2 SFDVKD. V gave up 6 bases and J gave up 6 bases, with 12 bases separating them. As DNA, the CDR3 is TGTGCCACCAGTTTAACGGAATGGGATACGCAGTATTTT. The encoded protein is CATSLTEWDTQYF.

This clonotype was detected ten times or more. The chain recombines TRBV7-9 with TRBJ2-2, with D possibly being TRBD1 (6 bases). Germline V CDR1 and CDR2: SEHNR, FQNEAQ (reference sequence). The CDR3 contains 13 residues. CDR3 nucleotide sequence: TGTGTACAGGGACGGACGAACACCGGGGAGCTGTTTTTT. Protein sequence: CVQGRTNTGELFF.

This clonotype was detected a few times. J is TRBJ2-1 and V is TRBV7-2; no reliable D call. Trimming removed 0 bases from V and 0 bases from J, with 6 bases in between. CDR1 SGHTA and CDR2 FQGNSA come from the germline V gene. The CDR3 consists of 15 residues. The CDR3 protein is CASSLAISSYNEQFF. The CDR3 coding sequence is TGTGCCAGCAGCTTAGCCATCAGCTCCTACAATGAGCAGTTCTTC.

The CDR3 nucleotides are TGTGCCACGGAAGGACAGGGATACAGAGGTGACTATGGCTACACCTTC. Translated, it gives CATEGQGYRGDYGYTF. V and J are TRBV24-1 and TRBJ1-2; 8 bases align to TRBD1. After removal of 10 bases from V and 3 bases from J, the junction contained 15 bases not matched to a gene. The CDR3 covers 16 residues. Germline CDR1 and CDR2: KGHDR and SFDVKD.

This clonotype was observed at least ten times. The CDR3 region has the DNA TGTGCCAGCACCGGGACAGGGGTCGAGCAGTACTTC. Amino acids: CASTGTGVEQYF. V gene TRBV19 combines with J gene TRBJ2-7; 10 bases are a match to TRBD1. This CDR3 is 12 amino acids long. V shed 9 bases and J 6 bases; nucleotides not matched to a gene: 5. Germline-derived CDR1 and CDR2 are LNHDA and SQIVND (reference sequence).

The V call is TRBV10-3, the J call TRBJ2-7; TRBD1 matches at 8 bases. Germline-derived CDR1 and CDR2 are ENHRY and SYGVKD. V lost 2 bases to trimming and J lost 3 bases; unmatched junction nucleotides: 6. The CDR3 is made up of 15 amino acids. CDR3 sequence reads: CAISERTGGLYEQYF. DNA for the CDR3: TGTGCCATCAGTGAGCGAACAGGGGGGCTCTACGAGCAGTACTTC.